These T cell receptor beta chains were read from a single sample in a study of cytomegalovirus exposure and HLA in healthy donors. Measured with immunoSEQ multiplex PCR; TCRdb has only the in-frame clones, and not every one. The sample comprises 250,000 or so clones, approximately 84% of which are singletons, and more than 10% rests with the top ten. Sequencing used PBMCs. Source of these receptors: a man younger than 35 in good health and CMV-seropositive. Each CDR3 is given without its conserved first and last residue. Each record gives: D gene, clone size, J gene, V gene, CDR3 protein. The D gene is left open where the match is weak. The size of a clone is reported for some rows only, either as once, few or many, or as a class for expanded clones.

>TRBD1|many|TRBJ2-7|TRBV19
ASSDRGYEQY
>.|.|TRBJ2-7|TRBV7-9
ASSLVQYEQY
>TRBD2|.|TRBJ2-3|TRBV6-1
ASSDRTSGTDTQY
>.|once|TRBJ1-4|TRBV6-1
ASSDVAGNEKLF
>.|once|TRBJ2-7|TRBV7-2
ASSSNRDSLLFEQY
>.|.|TRBJ2-7|TRBV27
ASSFGRGVSYEQY
>.|many|TRBJ2-2|TRBV7-2
ASSREHTGELF
>.|.|TRBJ2-1|TRBV6-5
ASSYSGPYNEQF
>TRBD1|.|TRBJ1-2|TRBV6-6
ASSYRQGAIGYT
>.|.|TRBJ2-7|TRBV9
ASSVGDPIYEQY
>TRBD2|.|TRBJ2-7|TRBV9
ASSVGAGGTYEQY
>TRBD1|once|TRBJ2-3|TRBV7-7
ASSLGVGTATDTQY
>.|.|TRBJ1-1|TRBV6-1
ASSAQGRTEAF
>.|.|TRBJ1-5|TRBV5-1
ASSLGPLFNQPQH
>.|.|TRBJ1-5|TRBV19
ASSIWQANQPQH
>TRBD1|few|TRBJ1-5|TRBV27
ASSFDRGVHQPQH
>TRBD2|.|TRBJ2-7|TRBV27
ASSPIAGDGYEQY
>TRBD1|.|TRBJ2-5|TRBV5-1
ASSLVGQGTETQY
>.|.|TRBJ2-1|TRBV6-5
ASSPFSNRLDEQF
>.|.|TRBJ2-7|TRBV2
ASRGRATASYEQY
>.|once|TRBJ1-1|TRBV2
ASTTGGPRGDTEAF
>.|.|TRBJ2-1|TRBV5-1
ASSPGVYNEQF
>TRBD1|.|TRBJ1-4|TRBV5-1
ASSTGGITNEKLF
>TRBD1|.|TRBJ2-7|TRBV6-5
ASSYFQGAYEQY
>.|.|TRBJ2-5|TRBV6-5
ASSYSGGVETQY
>.|.|TRBJ2-2|TRBV9
ASSGVLGGELF
>.|.|TRBJ2-5|TRBV9
ASSVAPQGRETQY
>TRBD1|.|TRBJ1-1|TRBV7-3
ASSLGQGIAEAF
>TRBD2|.|TRBJ2-7|TRBV2
ASSSGRSSYEQY
>TRBD1|.|TRBJ1-5|TRBV4-1
ASSQGRGRGNQPQH
>.|.|TRBJ1-1|TRBV27
ASSLYSQNTEAF
>.|.|TRBJ2-4|TRBV6-5
ASMGGKNIQY
>.|.|TRBJ2-1|TRBV11-1
ASSLRSSYNEQF
>.|.|TRBJ2-5|TRBV15
ATSPQGVRETQY
>TRBD1|.|TRBJ1-2|TRBV2
ASSVIPPGGATWGGYT
>.|.|TRBJ2-5|TRBV6-5
ASSYFRAGLQETQY
>.|.|TRBJ2-7|TRBV7-9
ASSFTSGSYEQY
>.|.|TRBJ2-7|TRBV4-1
ASSQDFAFYEQY
>.|.|TRBJ1-2|TRBV9
ASSVGKEGYT
>.|.|TRBJ1-5|TRBV19
ASSIRGDRQPQH
>TRBD1|.|TRBJ1-3|TRBV6-5
ASSTRDRAGNTIY
>.|.|TRBJ2-3|TRBV4-1
ASSLTSGVTDTQY
>.|.|TRBJ1-2|TRBV19
ASSTIPGRDGGYYGYT
>TRBD2|.|TRBJ2-6|TRBV28
ASTGLVLTGANVLT
>TRBD2|.|TRBJ2-7|TRBV7-2
ASSLGTSGSYEQY
>.|.|TRBJ2-1|TRBV29-1
SAGYYNEQF
>.|few|TRBJ2-5|TRBV5-5
ASSLMVQETQY
>.|.|TRBJ2-1|TRBV7-3
ASSPTSFHEQF
>.|.|TRBJ1-1|TRBV2
ASRTTLEVGDTEAF
>.|.|TRBJ1-4|TRBV4-1
ASSQDLMRDIATNEKLF
>TRBD1|.|TRBJ1-4|TRBV27
ASSWAGGSEKLF
>TRBD1|.|TRBJ2-5|TRBV29-1
SAIGTGEETQY
>.|once|TRBJ1-1|TRBV6-5
ASTPGGHKTEAF
>.|.|TRBJ2-1|TRBV4-1
ASSQTGSSYNEQF
>.|.|TRBJ2-5|TRBV25-1
ASTGRAETQY
>.|.|TRBJ1-4|TRBV7-8
ASSPTPSLNEKLF
>TRBD1|.|TRBJ1-2|TRBV6-5
ASRMTGGGYGYT
>.|.|TRBJ2-5|TRBV6-6
AATDQGKGETQY